The 28 T cell receptor beta chains reported below all come from one sample, sequenced in a study of human T cells and chemical hapten exposure. This sample's time point: patch test 1, 2 weeks after DPC sensitization. The treatment here: therapeutic diphenylcyclopropenone sensitization with weekly scalp DPC. Total RNA extraction was carried out from unfractionated whole blood. One entry per CDR3 protein, called by TCRdb with MiXCR from the RACE reads. The profile shows approximately 52,000 distinct CDR3 sequences, 9.5% to 12% of them singletons. Sequences were derived from whole blood, sampled in connection with sensitization to the hapten diphenylcyclopropenone (DPC). Receptors were obtained from a woman aged 40 to 50 with alopecia areata. Some clones in this sample may be carry-over from other donors' samples.

This rearrangement joins TRBV5-1 to TRBJ2-4; no definite D call. Germline V CDR1 and CDR2: SGHRS, YFSETQ. Trimming pared 5 bases from V and 5 bases from J, leaving 11 bases between. The CDR3 length is 13 residues. The CDR3 sequence is CASRASAENIQYF. The CDR3 DNA follows: TGCGCCAGCAGGGCCAGCGCGGAAAACATTCAGTACTTC.

The chain combines TRBV25-1 with TRBJ2-2, with 12 bases that match TRBD2. Germline V gene lookup returns CDR1 MGHDK and CDR2 SYGVNS. Losses at the gene ends were 7 bases for V and 4 bases for J; bases not matched to a gene: 7. There are 16 residues in the CDR3. CDR3 amino acids: CASTTTSGSLTGELFF. CDR3 DNA sequence: TGTGCCAGCACCACGACTAGCGGGAGCCTCACCGGGGAGCTGTTTTTT.

The chain is built from TRBV5-1 and TRBJ2-7; D is perhaps TRBD2 (6 bases). There are 12 residues in the CDR3. V gave up 4 bases and J gave up 5 bases, with 10 bases separating them. Looked up from germline, CDR1 is SGHRS and CDR2 is YFSETQ. DNA of the CDR3: TGCGCCAGCAGCCGGGAGACGGACGAGCAGTACTTC. Amino acids: CASSRETDEQYF.

This clonotype occurred many times. V usage is TRBV9 and J usage is TRBJ2-7; 7 bases line up with TRBD1. The CDR3 totals 13 residues. Germline lookup yields CDR1 SGDLS and CDR2 YYNGEE. J lost 9 bases, V lost 0 bases, and 6 bases had no gene match. The CDR3 DNA is TGTGCCAGCAGCGTAGCTGAAGGGGGCGGGCAGTACTTC. The encoded protein is CASSVAEGGGQYF.

This clonotype was counted many times. The chain couples TRBV3-1 to TRBJ1-3; D is unclear. Between the trimmed V and J ends, which lost 0 bases and 6 bases, there was a span of 3 bases. Germline CDR1 and CDR2: LGHDT and YNNKEL (reference sequence). The CDR3 runs 12 residues. CDR3 in amino acids: CASSQDLNTIYF. The DNA for the CDR3 is TGTGCCAGCAGCCAAGATCTAAACACCATATATTTT.

This clonotype has ten or more counts. The chain links TRBV20-1 to TRBJ1-4, with TRBD1 matching 8 bases. J gave up 7 bases and V 4 bases, and 14 bases lay outside the gene matches. Germline V CDR1 and CDR2: DFQATT, SNEGSKA (reference sequence). The CDR3 has 16 amino acids. The CDR3 bases are TGCAGTGCTACACACATCCGACAGGGGAGGACTGAAAAACTGTTTTTT. Its translation is CSATHIRQGRTEKLFF.

In its sample, this clonotype was seen a few times. The CDR3 DNA sequence: TGTGCCAGCGCCCCCGGCGGGAGGAACAATGAGCAGTTCTTC. Amino acids: CASAPGGRNNEQFF. The rearrangement uses TRBV7-2 and TRBJ2-1; 8 bases are shared with TRBD2. Trimming removed 8 bases from V and 5 bases from J; junction bases left unmatched: 8. This CDR3 is 14 amino acids long. Per germline, CDR1 SGHTA and CDR2 FQGNSA.

J is TRBJ2-7 and V is TRBV20-1, with a tentative D call TRBD2 (6 bases). Germline CDR1 is DFQATT and CDR2 is SNEGSKA (reference sequence). Trimming pared 6 bases from V and 1 base from J, leaving 10 bases between. CDR3 length equals 12 residues. Here the CDR3 DNA reads TGCAGTGCCCAGGAGGGATCCTACGAGCAGTACTTC. This gives the protein CSAQEGSYEQYF.

The V gene is TRBV3-1, the J gene TRBJ2-2; D gene unclear. Trimming pared 4 bases from V and 3 bases from J, leaving 9 bases between. Germline lookup yields CDR1 LGHDT and CDR2 YNNKEL (reference sequence). The CDR3 length is 14 residues. The CDR3 loop reads CASSPRHDTGELFF. CDR3 DNA: TGTGCCAGCAGCCCCCGTCATGACACCGGGGAGCTGTTTTTT.

A few counts support this clonotype. J is TRBJ2-4 and V is TRBV7-6, with 10 bases aligning to TRBD1. After removal of 5 bases from V and 0 bases from J, the junction contained 13 bases not matched to a gene. Germline lookup yields CDR1 SGHVS and CDR2 FNYEAQ. This CDR3 has 19 amino acids. CDR3 in DNA: TGTGCCAGCAGCACGGTTCCGGGACAGGGGAGAAAAGCCAAAAACATTCAGTACTTC. As protein: CASSTVPGQGRKAKNIQYF.

The V gene is TRBV2, the J gene TRBJ1-2, with TRBD1 matching over 9 bases. CDR3 length: 14 residues. Germline trimming cut 5 bases from V and 6 bases from J; bases unmatched to any gene: 7. The V gene's germline CDR1 is SNHLY and CDR2 FYNNEI. The CDR3 region is CASSSGTGSHGYTF. The CDR3 DNA sequence: TGTGCCAGCAGTTCCGGGACAGGGTCGCATGGCTACACCTTC.

This clonotype has ten or more counts. V is TRBV2 and J is TRBJ2-1; the D gene is possibly TRBD2 (6 bases). The CDR3 extends over 13 amino acids. V was cut by 10 bases and J by 8 bases, with 18 bases left in between. CDR1 SNHLY and CDR2 FYNNEI come from the germline V gene. The CDR3 region has the DNA TGTGCCATCCTCTTGAGTCGCGGGGATGAGCAGTTCTTC. This sequence encodes CAILLSRGDEQFF.

The CDR3 reads CASSISREYNEQFF. DNA of the CDR3: TGTGCCAGCAGTATTAGTAGGGAATACAATGAGCAGTTCTTC. The chain joins TRBV9 to TRBJ2-1; the D is unclear. The CDR3 sequence is 14 residues long. Germline CDR1 is SGDLS and CDR2 is YYNGEE. Between the trimmed V and J ends, which lost 5 bases and 4 bases, there was a span of 13 bases.

This chain links TRBV12-3 or TRBV12-4 with TRBJ2-7; maybe TRBD2 (5 bases). CDR3 length: 12 amino acids. Between the trimmed V and J ends, which lost 2 bases and 7 bases, there was a span of 9 bases. CDR3: CASSLSGGEQYF. In nucleotides, the CDR3 is TGTGCCAGCAGTTTATCCGGAGGAGAGCAGTACTTC.

This clonotype showed up many times. The genes are TRBV6-5 and TRBJ1-2; D not certain. V was clipped by 2 bases and J by 8 bases, with 9 bases between them. This CDR3 has 12 amino acids. Germline V gene sequence: CDR1 MNHEY, CDR2 SVGAGI. DNA for the CDR3: TGTGCCAGCAGTTACATGGGAAACGGCTACACCTTC. It is translated as CASSYMGNGYTF.

Ten or more counts support this clonotype. The V and J genes are TRBV29-1 and TRBJ1-1; no reliable D call. Germline lookup yields CDR1 SQVTM and CDR2 ANQGSEA. With 4 bases removed from V and 0 bases from J, the gap between germline ends came to 9 bases. This CDR3 contains 13 residues. The CDR3 reads CSVVKVMNTEAFF. For the CDR3, the DNA is TGCAGCGTTGTGAAGGTTATGAACACTGAAGCTTTCTTT.

In its sample, this clonotype was seen many times. The J gene is TRBJ1-2, the V gene TRBV3-1; D is possibly TRBD1 (5 bases). The CDR3 covers 15 residues. Looked up from germline, CDR1 is LGHDT and CDR2 is YNNKEL (reference sequence). The V gene lost 2 bases and the J gene lost 7 bases, with 17 bases spanning the gap. Here the CDR3 DNA reads TGTGCCAGCAGCCAATTAGGCAGGGTCGCGTCTGGCTACACCTTC. It specifies CASSQLGRVASGYTF.

The chain employs TRBV7-2 and TRBJ2-5; TRBD1 is a possible D gene (6 bases). Trimming stripped 5 bases from V and 5 bases from J, with 18 bases between. The CDR3 is made up of 15 amino acids. The germline CDR1 and CDR2 sequences are SGHTA and FQGNSA. In DNA, the CDR3 is TGTGCCAGCAGCGCACAGGGTCTCGGTAGGGAGACCCAGTACTTC. Translated, it gives CASSAQGLGRETQYF.

DNA of the CDR3: TGTGCCAGTAGTATGGGTCAGCCCAACAATGAGCAGTTCTTC. This codes for CASSMGQPNNEQFF. The rearrangement links TRBV19 to TRBJ2-1; D gene unclear. Germline V gives CDR1 LNHDA, CDR2 SQIVND (reference sequence). The CDR3 runs to 14 residues. Between the trimmed V and J ends, which lost 3 bases and 5 bases, there was a span of 11 bases.

The V and J genes are TRBV9 and TRBJ2-2; D is undetermined. Germline V lookup: CDR1 SGDLS, CDR2 YYNGEE. CDR3 length: 17 amino acids. The V and J ends lost 3 bases and 0 bases respectively, with 15 bases between them. Written as DNA, the CDR3 is TGTGCCAGCAGCGAACCTAGGACGGAAGCGAACACCGGGGAGCTGTTTTTT. Its protein is CASSEPRTEANTGELFF.

On this clonotype: A much larger clone lies one base from this, so it may be a read error. This chain uses TRBV7-9 with TRBJ2-3, with 7 bases identical to TRBD2. The V gene end was trimmed by 7 bases and the J gene end by 5 bases; junction bases not matched to a gene: 3. Per germline, CDR1 SEHNR and CDR2 FQNEAQ (reference sequence). The CDR3 extends over 12 amino acids. The CDR3 bases are TGTGCCAGCATCTGGGGGGGAGATACGCAGTATTTT. It codes for CASIWGGDTQYF. The whole variable domain, remainder taken from reference TRBV7-9 and TRBJ2-3, is DTGVSQNPRHKITKRGQNVTFRCDPISEHNRLYWYRQTLGQGPEFLTYFQNEAQLEKSRLLSDRFSAERPKGSFSTLEIQRTEQGDSAMYLCASIWGGDTQYFGPGTRLTVL.

In this sample, this clonotype turned up a few times. CDR3 amino acids: CASSESFLYGYTF. The CDR3 coding sequence is TGCGCCAGCAGTGAGTCATTCCTCTATGGCTACACCTTC. The chain recombines TRBV10-1 with TRBJ1-2; D uncertain. Trimming left V 0 bases short and J 4 bases short, with 6 bases between. The CDR3 is 13 amino acids. CDR1 is WNHNN and CDR2 is SYGVQD in the germline V gene (reference sequence).

V usage is TRBV20-1 and J usage is TRBJ2-3; the match to TRBD1 covers 8 bases. This CDR3 is built from 13 residues. Germline CDR1 reads DFQATT; CDR2 reads SNEGSKA (reference sequence). The V and J ends lost 5 bases and 2 bases, in that order; junction bases with no gene match: 3. The CDR3 spells CSADRGDTDTQYF. CDR3 DNA: TGCAGTGCTGACAGGGGCGACACAGATACGCAGTATTTT.

The J gene is TRBJ2-3, the V gene TRBV29-1, with 7 bases lining up with TRBD1. Trimming took 5 bases from V and 6 from J; bases not matched to a gene: 8. The germline V gene encodes CDR1 SQVTM and CDR2 ANQGSEA. CDR3 size: 13 residues. Here the CDR3 DNA reads TGCAGCGTTACCAGGGGGACAACTGATACGCAGTATTTT. This translates into CSVTRGTTDTQYF.

V and J are TRBV6-2 or TRBV6-3 and TRBJ1-1; 7 bases line up with TRBD1. Germline assignment: CDR1 MNHEY and CDR2 SVGEGT. Losses at the gene ends were 4 bases for V and 5 bases for J; bases not matched to a gene: 7. The CDR3 runs 14 residues. DNA for the CDR3: TGTGCCAGCAGTTCAACCCAGGGGGGGACTGAAGCTTTCTTT. Its protein is CASSSTQGGTEAFF.

This clonotype has ten or more counts. The genes are TRBV7-9 and TRBJ2-7; possible D gene TRBD2, 5 bases. Per the germline V gene, CDR1 is SEHNR and CDR2 is FQNEAQ (reference sequence). The CDR3 is 14 residues long. Trimming left V 2 bases short and J 0 bases short, with 8 bases between. The chain's CDR3 is CASSLQRSSYEQYF. CDR3 sequence (DNA): TGTGCCAGCAGCTTACAGCGGAGCTCCTACGAGCAGTACTTC. Full variable domain (rest looked up from reference TRBV7-9 and TRBJ2-7): DTGVSQNPRHKITKRGQNVTFRCDPISEHNRLYWYRQTLGQGPEFLTYFQNEAQLEKSRLLSDRFSAERPKGSFSTLEIQRTEQGDSAMYLCASSLQRSSYEQYFGPGTRLTVT.

V is TRBV2 and J is TRBJ2-4; weak D call: TRBD2 (5 bases). CDR1 is SNHLY and CDR2 is FYNNEI in the germline V gene. The CDR3 consists of 15 residues. V was cut by 7 bases and J by 5 bases, with 18 bases left in between. In DNA form, the CDR3 reads TGTGCCAGCATCGGGGAGAGGCAGGTCGAAAACATTCAGTACTTC. Translating gives CASIGERQVENIQYF.

There are a few counts of this clonotype. The V and J genes are TRBV12-3 or TRBV12-4 and TRBJ1-6, with TRBD1 matching over 7 bases. The V and J ends lost 6 bases and 2 bases, in that order; junction bases with no gene match: 4. The CDR3 totals 15 residues. CDR3 DNA sequence: TGTGCCAGCAGGATTGGACAGGCCTATAATTCACCCCTCCACTTT. Translating it yields CASRIGQAYNSPLHF.